Listed here are 28 T cell receptor beta chains from one sample, sequenced in a study of blood T cell repertoires in COVID-19. Profiled with immunoSEQ multiplex PCR; TCRdb holds only in-frame clones, not every one. The data hold 130,000 to 150,000 clones, with approximately 85% observed a single time. The sequenced material came from peripheral blood. The receptors derive from an older man with acute or convalescent COVID-19.

The chain has TRBV5-1 and TRBJ2-7; 11 bases are a match to TRBD1. J lost 5 bases, V lost 4 bases, and 8 bases had no gene match. Looked up from germline, CDR1 is SGHRS and CDR2 is YFSETQ. The CDR3 runs 15 residues. CDR3 in amino acids: CASSPWTGGSNEQYF. The DNA for the CDR3 is TGCGCCAGCAGCCCCTGGACAGGGGGCTCAAACGAGCAGTACTTC. The full variable domain, with the rest looked up from reference TRBV5-1 and TRBJ2-7, is KAGVTQTPRYLIKTRGQQVTLSCSPISGHRSVSWYQQTPGQGLQFLFEYFSETQRNKGNFPGRFSGRQFSNSRSEMNVSTLELGDSALYLCASSPWTGGSNEQYFGPGTRLTVT.

The gene calls are TRBV9 and TRBJ2-3, with TRBD2 matching 9 bases. V was pared by 4 bases and J by 2 bases, with 2 bases of the junction left unmatched. The germline CDR1 and CDR2 sequences are SGDLS and YYNGEE. The CDR3 consists of 14 residues. In DNA, the CDR3 is TGTGCCAGCAGCCTAGCGGGATTCACAGATACGCAGTATTTT. It translates to CASSLAGFTDTQYF. The entire variable domain, with the rest obtained from reference TRBV9 and TRBJ2-3, is as follows: DSGVTQTPKHLITATGQRVTLRCSPRSGDLSVYWYQQSLDQGLQFLIQYYNGEERAKGNILERFSAQQFPDLHSELNLSSLELGDSALYFCASSLAGFTDTQYFGPGTRLTVL.

The V call is TRBV28, the J call TRBJ1-3, with D perhaps matching TRBD1 (5 bases). V was shortened by 10 bases and J by 6 bases, with 19 bases between the two germline ends. The germline CDR1 and CDR2 sequences are MDHEN and SYDVKM. CDR3 length equals 14 residues. The CDR3 DNA reads as TGTGCCACCGAGGAGATGAAGGGGATAAACACCATATATTTT. It specifies CATEEMKGINTIYF.

V and J are TRBV7-2 and TRBJ2-7, with TRBD2 as a possible D gene (5 bases). This CDR3 comprises 16 residues. The V end was cut by 2 bases, the J end by 2 bases, with 16 bases between. Germline V gene data show CDR1 as SGHTA and CDR2 as FQGNSA. The CDR3 loop is CASSLTSTLETYEQYF. The DNA of the CDR3 is TGTGCCAGCAGCTTAACTAGTACACTCGAGACCTACGAGCAGTACTTC.

The rearrangement uses TRBV30 and TRBJ1-6; D gene ambiguous. Germline V CDR1 and CDR2: GTSNPN, SVGIG (reference sequence). Trimming left V 1 base short and J 10 bases short, with 11 bases between. The CDR3 spans 13 residues. CDR3 coding DNA: TGTGCCTGGAGTGCCCCGGGGAGATCACCCCTCCACTTT. Amino acid sequence: CAWSAPGRSPLHF. Looking up the rest from reference TRBV30 and TRBJ1-6 gives the full variable domain: SQTIHQWPATLVQPVGSPLSLECTVEGTSNPNLYWYRQAAGRGLQLLFYSVGIGQISSEVPQNLSASRPQDRQFILSSKKLLLSDSGFYLCAWSAPGRSPLHFGNGTRLTVT.

The V and J genes are TRBV20-1 and TRBJ1-1; maybe TRBD1 (5 bases). This CDR3 contains 11 residues. Germline assignment: CDR1 DFQATT and CDR2 SNEGSKA (reference sequence). V lost 3 bases and J 5 bases, leaving 7 bases between the germline ends. CDR3 DNA sequence: TGCAGTGCTAGGGAGGGGACTGAAGCTTTCTTT. Translating gives CSAREGTEAFF.

In its sample, this clone was seen once. The J gene is TRBJ2-3, the V gene TRBV7-8; 12 nucleotides align to TRBD2. The CDR3 has 16 amino acids. Germline CDR1 and CDR2: SGHVS and FQNEAQ. Germline trimming cut 5 bases from V and 3 bases from J; bases unmatched to any gene: 6. Here the CDR3 reads CASSRRTSGVTDTQYF. CDR3 coding DNA: TGTGCCAGCAGCAGGAGGACTAGCGGGGTTACAGATACGCAGTATTTT.

The CDR3 DNA reads as TGCGCCAGCAGCCAAGTTTGGACTTTCCCGAGTGGGGGTAGGGGGCTGGGGACTGAAGCTTTCTTT. Its translation is CASSQVWTFPSGGRGLGTEAFF. The chain combines TRBV4-1 with TRBJ1-1; 7 bases agree with TRBD1. Germline CDR1 reads MGHRA; CDR2 reads YSYEKL. V dropped 1 base and J dropped 5; count of bases not matched to a gene: 28. The CDR3 has 22 residues.

This chain links TRBV10-2 with TRBJ1-3; D uncertain. This CDR3 contains 12 residues. Germline V gives CDR1 WSHSY, CDR2 SAAADI. Trimming left V 3 bases short and J 7 bases short, with 7 bases between. Here the CDR3 DNA reads TGCGCCAGCAGTGATGTCGGGAACACCATATATTTT. It specifies CASSDVGNTIYF.

The chain is built from TRBV6-1 and TRBJ1-1; D is unresolved. The CDR3 has 13 amino acids. Per germline, CDR1 MNHNS and CDR2 SASEGT. Trimming left V 5 bases short and J 0 bases short, with 7 bases between. CDR3 DNA: TGTGCCAGCAGTTATTTTATGAACACTGAAGCTTTCTTT. Translated, it gives CASSYFMNTEAFF.

The rearrangement joins TRBV5-1 to TRBJ2-3; TRBD2 aligns across 14 bases. Germline-derived CDR1 and CDR2 are SGHRS and YFSETQ. V lost 4 bases, J lost 4 bases, and 8 bases stayed unmatched. The CDR3 totals 17 residues. CDR3 nucleotide sequence: TGCGCCAGCAGCCAAGGACTAGCGGGGGGCGGCGCAGATACGCAGTATTTT. Its translation: CASSQGLAGGGADTQYF.

The CDR3 region is CASSPGTSGRLYEQYF. The CDR3 nucleotides read TGCGCCAGCAGCCCTGGGACTAGCGGGAGGCTCTACGAGCAGTACTTC. The gene calls are TRBV5-1 and TRBJ2-7; 15 bases map to TRBD2. CDR3 length equals 16 residues. Germline V gene sequence: CDR1 SGHRS, CDR2 YFSETQ. V shed 4 bases, J shed 3 bases, and the junction held 5 bases outside the gene matches.

This clone has a handful of counts. The CDR3 bases are TGTGCCAGCAGTTCCCGGGGGAACCTTAACTATGGCTACACCTTC. Its translation is CASSSRGNLNYGYTF. V gene TRBV3-1 (or the pseudogene TRBV3-2) combines with J gene TRBJ1-2; maybe TRBD1 (5 bases). Germline assignment: CDR1 LGHDT and CDR2 YNNKEL (reference sequence). The CDR3 totals 15 residues. V was cut by 6 bases and J by 1 base, with 15 bases left in between.

This chain connects TRBV7-9 to TRBJ2-3, with 9 bases identical to TRBD2. The CDR3 runs to 14 residues. In germline, CDR1 is SEHNR, CDR2 FQNEAQ (reference sequence). V lost 7 bases to trimming and J lost 3 bases; unmatched junction nucleotides: 5. The CDR3 nucleotides are TGTGCCAGCATGAGGACTAGCGTAACAGATACGCAGTATTTT. Translation: CASMRTSVTDTQYF.

The chain employs TRBV4-1 and TRBJ2-3, with TRBD1 matching over 10 bases. Germline-derived CDR1 and CDR2 are MGHRA and YSYEKL. The J segment lost 3 bases and the V segment lost 4 bases, leaving 4 bases of the junction unmatched. This CDR3 comprises 15 residues. The CDR3 DNA reads TGCGCCAGCAGCCCCCGGGACAGGGGAACAGATACGCAGTATTTT. This sequence encodes CASSPRDRGTDTQYF.

The V call is TRBV20-1, the J call TRBJ2-1, with 10 bases fitting TRBD2. V gave up 3 bases and J gave up 9 bases; unmatched junction bases: 8. This CDR3 has 14 residues. The germline CDR1 and CDR2 sequences are DFQATT and SNEGSKA (reference sequence). CDR3 DNA sequence: TGCAGTGCTAGTAGCTCTAGCGGGAGACGTGAGCAGTTCTTC. The encoded protein is CSASSSSGRREQFF.

V usage is TRBV9 and J usage is TRBJ1-2, with D possibly TRBD1 on 6 matching bases. Trimming left V 0 bases short and J 2 bases short, with 11 bases between. Germline CDR1 is SGDLS and CDR2 is YYNGEE. The CDR3 totals 15 residues. The chain's CDR3 is CASSVEAQGNYGYTF. For the CDR3, the DNA is TGTGCCAGCAGCGTAGAGGCGCAGGGGAACTATGGCTACACCTTC.

The rearrangement joins TRBV5-5 to TRBJ1-1, with 9 nucleotides matching TRBD1. The CDR3 is 17 amino acids. The V segment lost 3 bases and the J segment 0 bases; nucleotides outside the gene matches: 9. From germline, CDR1 is SGHKS and CDR2 YYEKEE (reference sequence). CDR3 residues: CASSSPGTGFLNTEAFF. As DNA, the CDR3 is TGTGCCAGCAGCTCCCCCGGGACAGGGTTTTTGAACACTGAAGCTTTCTTT.

This clone came up a few times. The V and J genes are TRBV7-9 and TRBJ1-4; D is possibly TRBD1 (6 bases). Germline V gene lookup returns CDR1 SEHNR and CDR2 FQNEAQ (reference sequence). This CDR3 is 14 amino acids long. V shed 2 bases and J shed 5 bases, with 9 bases lying between them. CDR3: CASSLTGLNEKLFF. CDR3 nucleotides: TGTGCCAGCAGCTTAACAGGGTTGAATGAAAAACTGTTTTTT.

This clone was counted ten times or more. CDR3 bases: TGTGCCTGGACCTTTGGACAGGGTTACGAGCAGTACTTC. The encoded protein is CAWTFGQGYEQYF. The rearrangement joins TRBV30 to TRBJ2-7, with 8 bases lining up with TRBD1. Germline CDR1 and CDR2: GTSNPN and SVGIG (reference sequence). The CDR3 runs to 13 residues. The J segment lost 4 bases and the V segment lost 4 bases, leaving 6 bases of the junction unmatched.

This clone has just a few counts. The V call is TRBV5-4, the J call TRBJ2-7; D perhaps matches TRBD2 (5 bases). This CDR3 is built from 14 residues. V lost 4 bases and J lost 1, with 12 bases in between. The germline CDR1 and CDR2 sequences are SGHNT and YYREEE (reference sequence). The CDR3 DNA follows: TGTGCCAGCAGCCCGGGGTCGGGGTCCTACGAGCAGTACTTC. It is translated as CASSPGSGSYEQYF.

This clone was seen just once. The chain employs TRBV2 and TRBJ2-7; 13 bases map to TRBD2. The CDR3 totals 15 residues. V shed 6 bases and J 7 bases; nucleotides not matched to a gene: 9. The V gene's germline CDR1 is SNHLY and CDR2 FYNNEI. CDR3 sequence (DNA): TGTGCCAGCAGGAGACTAGCGGGAGGAATGGGAGAGCAGTACTTC. Translating gives CASRRLAGGMGEQYF.

The chain carries TRBV10-3 and TRBJ2-1; possible D gene TRBD2, 6 bases. Germline CDR1 ENHRY, CDR2 SYGVKD. V was clipped by 8 bases and J by 9 bases, with 14 bases between them. The CDR3 totals 12 residues. CDR3 in DNA: TGTGCCATCGGGGTGACTAGTGGTGAGCAGTTCTTC. It translates to CAIGVTSGEQFF.

This chain links TRBV10-3 with TRBJ2-3; 7 bases fit TRBD2. CDR1 and CDR2 (germline): ENHRY, SYGVKD. CDR3 size: 15 residues. V lost 1 base, J lost 8 bases, and 9 bases stayed unmatched. The CDR3 here is CAISELGNSGRTQYF. In DNA, the CDR3 is TGTGCCATCAGTGAGTTAGGAAATAGCGGGCGTACGCAGTATTTT.

This clone was recorded once. This sequence joins TRBV30 and TRBJ2-1; D might be TRBD2 (7 bases). V was cut by 5 bases and J by 5 bases, with 19 bases left in between. Germline V gene data show CDR1 as GTSNPN and CDR2 as SVGIG (reference sequence). The CDR3 contains 15 residues. The CDR3 reads CAWGPTRGANNEQFF. CDR3 DNA sequence: TGTGCCTGGGGACCTACCCGGGGGGCGAACAATGAGCAGTTCTTC.

The chain is built from TRBV14 and TRBJ1-6; the D gene is possibly TRBD1 (5 bases). CDR3 length: 15 amino acids. The V gene's germline CDR1 is SGHDN and CDR2 FVKESK. The V end lost 1 base, the J end lost 3 bases, and 7 bases lay between the germline ends. The CDR3, as DNA: TGTGCCAGCAGCCAAGGGGGCAGCTATAATTCACCCCTCCACTTT. Its translation: CASSQGGSYNSPLHF.

V usage is TRBV10-3 and J usage is TRBJ1-1; 9 bases are shared with TRBD1. J lost 3 bases, V lost 6 bases, and 2 bases had no gene match. The length of the CDR3 is 13 residues. Germline V gene data show CDR1 as ENHRY and CDR2 as SYGVKD. As DNA, the CDR3 is TGTGCCATCAGGGACAGGGGCGACACTGAAGCTTTCTTT. It codes for CAIRDRGDTEAFF.

CDR3 region: CASSLRGSAEAFF. In DNA, the CDR3 is TGTGCCAGCAGCCTAAGGGGGTCCGCTGAAGCTTTCTTT. This chain connects TRBV3-1 (or the pseudogene TRBV3-2) to TRBJ1-1; weak D call: TRBD1 (6 bases). Germline CDR1 LGHDT, CDR2 YNNKEL (reference sequence). The CDR3 sequence is 13 residues long. Trimming took off 4 bases at V and 6 bases at J, with 12 bases between the two ends.